These T cell receptor beta chains were read from a single sample in a study of cytomegalovirus exposure and HLA in healthy donors. Clones were sequenced by immunoSEQ multiplex PCR, and TCRdb holds only the in-frame ones, with some missing. Of fewer than 250,000 clones detected, about 81% appear once; the ten largest clones hold more than 4%. The sequenced sample consisted of PBMCs. The receptors were gathered from a man aged 30-40 years in good health and CMV-seropositive. Both conserved end residues are part of each CDR3. The D gene is left open where the match is weak. Clone size is stated in some rows and not others, as once, few, many or a class when expanded.

v_gene: TRBV19; len: 11; abundance: NA; j_gene: TRBJ2-4; d_gene: TRBD2; CDR3aa: CASSIGGIQYF; CDR3nt: TGTGCCAGTAGTATCGGGGGGATTCAGTACTTC
v_gene: TRBV5-6; len: 12; abundance: NA; j_gene: TRBJ2-7; d_gene: NA; CDR3aa: CASTRAGYEQYF; CDR3nt: TGTGCCAGCACCCGGGCGGGATACGAGCAGTACTTC
v_gene: TRBV4-1; len: 15; abundance: NA; j_gene: TRBJ2-7; d_gene: NA; CDR3aa: CASSQEFRGDYEQYF; CDR3nt: TGCGCCAGCAGCCAAGAGTTTAGGGGCGACTACGAGCAGTACTTC
v_gene: TRBV7-3; len: 16; abundance: few; j_gene: TRBJ2-1; d_gene: TRBD2; CDR3aa: CASSLIRRGAYNEQFF; CDR3nt: TGTGCCAGCAGCTTAATTCGGCGGGGGGCGTACAATGAGCAGTTCTTC
v_gene: TRBV9; len: 15; abundance: NA; j_gene: TRBJ2-1; d_gene: NA; CDR3aa: CASSVGDASYNEQFF; CDR3nt: TGTGCCAGCAGCGTAGGCGATGCCTCCTACAATGAGCAGTTCTTC
v_gene: TRBV18; len: 14; abundance: NA; j_gene: TRBJ1-1; d_gene: NA; CDR3aa: CASSPLDRNTEAFF; CDR3nt: TGTGCCAGCTCACCACTGGACAGGAACACTGAAGCTTTCTTT
v_gene: TRBV13; len: 18; abundance: NA; j_gene: TRBJ2-2; d_gene: NA; CDR3aa: CASSSTGGSLAGTGELFF; CDR3nt: TGTGCCAGCAGTTCCACAGGGGGCTCCCTAGCGGGAACAGGGGAGCTGTTTTTT
v_gene: TRBV30; len: 11; abundance: few; j_gene: TRBJ2-7; d_gene: NA; CDR3aa: CAWGPSYEQYF; CDR3nt: TGTGCCTGGGGCCCCTCCTACGAGCAGTACTTC
v_gene: TRBV2; len: 13; abundance: NA; j_gene: TRBJ1-1; d_gene: NA; CDR3aa: CASSVRRGTEAFF; CDR3nt: TGCGCCAGCAGTGTAAGGCGGGGGACTGAAGCTTTCTTT
v_gene: TRBV7-8; len: 13; abundance: NA; j_gene: TRBJ2-1; d_gene: NA; CDR3aa: CASSRIPGAEQFF; CDR3nt: TGTGCCAGCAGCCGAATTCCGGGAGCTGAGCAGTTCTTC
v_gene: TRBV11-2; len: 15; abundance: NA; j_gene: TRBJ1-2; d_gene: TRBD1; CDR3aa: CASSLDGGRGYGYTF; CDR3nt: TGTGCCAGCAGCTTAGATGGTGGCAGGGGGTATGGCTACACCTTC
v_gene: TRBV5-1; len: 13; abundance: NA; j_gene: TRBJ2-7; d_gene: NA; CDR3aa: CASSLEGSYEQYF; CDR3nt: TGCGCCAGCAGCTTGGAGGGGTCCTACGAGCAGTACTTC
v_gene: TRBV30; len: 12; abundance: NA; j_gene: TRBJ2-7; d_gene: TRBD1; CDR3aa: CAWSRTGGEQYF; CDR3nt: TGTGCCTGGAGTCGGACAGGGGGCGAGCAGTACTTC
v_gene: TRBV9; len: 15; abundance: NA; j_gene: TRBJ2-1; d_gene: TRBD1; CDR3aa: CASSADRGSYNEQFF; CDR3nt: TGTGCCAGCAGCGCAGACAGGGGCTCCTACAATGAGCAGTTCTTC
v_gene: TRBV30; len: 15; abundance: NA; j_gene: TRBJ1-3; d_gene: NA; CDR3aa: CAWSWRGAVGNTIYF; CDR3nt: TGTGCCTGGAGCTGGCGGGGGGCAGTTGGAAACACCATATATTTT
v_gene: TRBV5-6; len: 19; abundance: NA; j_gene: TRBJ2-2; d_gene: TRBD2; CDR3aa: CASSLAASGAVFGTGELFF; CDR3nt: TGTGCCAGCAGCTTGGCGGCTAGCGGGGCGGTATTCGGCACCGGGGAGCTGTTTTTT
v_gene: TRBV7-9; len: 14; abundance: few; j_gene: TRBJ2-1; d_gene: NA; CDR3aa: CSSSLADSYNEQFF; CDR3nt: TGTTCCAGCAGCTTGGCTGACAGCTACAATGAGCAGTTCTTC
v_gene: TRBV28; len: 16; abundance: NA; j_gene: TRBJ1-1; d_gene: NA; CDR3aa: CASSFLLLEGNTEAFF; CDR3nt: TGTGCCAGCAGTTTCCTTTTGCTGGAGGGGAACACTGAAGCTTTCTTT
v_gene: TRBV6-6; len: 16; abundance: NA; j_gene: TRBJ1-5; d_gene: NA; CDR3aa: CASSYPAGESNQPQHF; CDR3nt: TGTGCCAGCAGTTACCCCGCGGGCGAAAGCAATCAGCCCCAGCATTTT
v_gene: TRBV5-4; len: 15; abundance: NA; j_gene: TRBJ2-1; d_gene: TRBD2; CDR3aa: CASSPGTSAYNEQFF; CDR3nt: TGTGCCAGCAGCCCCGGGACTAGCGCGTACAATGAGCAGTTCTTC
v_gene: TRBV18; len: 15; abundance: NA; j_gene: TRBJ1-2; d_gene: TRBD1; CDR3aa: CASSPGTGENYGYTF; CDR3nt: TGTGCCAGCTCACCAGGGACAGGGGAAAACTATGGCTACACCTTC
v_gene: TRBV29-1; len: 11; abundance: few; j_gene: TRBJ2-1; d_gene: NA; CDR3aa: CSVAGAGEQFF; CDR3nt: TGCAGCGTCGCAGGGGCGGGCGAGCAGTTCTTC
v_gene: TRBV27; len: 15; abundance: once; j_gene: TRBJ1-4; d_gene: NA; CDR3aa: CATRRGTSPNEKLFF; CDR3nt: TGTGCCACCCGAAGGGGGACTAGTCCTAATGAAAAACTGTTTTTT
v_gene: TRBV6-5; len: 14; abundance: NA; j_gene: TRBJ1-2; d_gene: NA; CDR3aa: CASSYSLRSYGYTF; CDR3nt: TGTGCCAGCAGTTACTCCCTTCGGAGCTATGGCTACACCTTC
v_gene: TRBV6-5; len: 14; abundance: NA; j_gene: TRBJ2-4; d_gene: NA; CDR3aa: CASSYSVQKNIQYF; CDR3nt: TGTGCCAGCAGTTACTCAGTCCAGAAAAACATTCAGTACTTC
v_gene: TRBV27; len: 14; abundance: once; j_gene: TRBJ2-1; d_gene: TRBD2; CDR3aa: CASSLPSGSGEQFF; CDR3nt: TGTGCCAGCAGTTTGCCTAGCGGGAGCGGTGAGCAGTTCTTC
v_gene: TRBV11-2; len: 15; abundance: NA; j_gene: TRBJ1-6; d_gene: NA; CDR3aa: CASSQGATENSPLHF; CDR3nt: TGTGCCAGCAGCCAGGGTGCGACAGAAAATTCACCCCTCCACTTT
v_gene: TRBV10-3; len: 20; abundance: NA; j_gene: TRBJ2-2; d_gene: TRBD2; CDR3aa: CAISESRGTSGLRYGGELFF; CDR3nt: TGTGCCATCAGTGAGTCGAGGGGGACTAGCGGGCTACGGTACGGCGGGGAGCTGTTTTTT
v_gene: TRBV30; len: 11; abundance: NA; j_gene: TRBJ1-1; d_gene: NA; CDR3aa: CAWSSETEAFF; CDR3nt: TGTGCCTGGAGTTCGGAGACTGAAGCTTTCTTT
v_gene: TRBV30; len: 14; abundance: NA; j_gene: TRBJ1-4; d_gene: NA; CDR3aa: CAWSAGGGDEKLFF; CDR3nt: TGTGCCTGGAGTGCCGGGGGAGGGGATGAAAAACTGTTTTTT
v_gene: TRBV7-3; len: 14; abundance: few; j_gene: TRBJ2-1; d_gene: TRBD1; CDR3aa: CASSADRGEVEQFF; CDR3nt: TGTGCCAGCAGCGCGGACAGGGGGGAGGTTGAGCAGTTCTTC
v_gene: TRBV28; len: 14; abundance: NA; j_gene: TRBJ2-3; d_gene: NA; CDR3aa: CASSPWTATDTQYF; CDR3nt: TGTGCCAGCAGCCCATGGACAGCCACAGATACGCAGTATTTT
v_gene: TRBV29-1; len: 15; abundance: NA; j_gene: TRBJ2-2; d_gene: TRBD2; CDR3aa: CSVDSGRGWTGELFF; CDR3nt: TGCAGCGTTGACAGCGGGAGAGGGTGGACCGGGGAGCTGTTTTTT
v_gene: TRBV30; len: 14; abundance: NA; j_gene: TRBJ2-3; d_gene: TRBD2; CDR3aa: CAWSPGLAGDTQYF; CDR3nt: TGTGCCTGGAGCCCGGGACTAGCGGGAGATACGCAGTATTTT
v_gene: TRBV5-5; len: 15; abundance: NA; j_gene: TRBJ1-5; d_gene: NA; CDR3aa: CASSLLQGSNQPQHF; CDR3nt: TGTGCCAGCAGCTTGCTCCAGGGGAGCAATCAGCCCCAGCATTTT
v_gene: TRBV4-3; len: 16; abundance: once; j_gene: TRBJ1-5; d_gene: TRBD1; CDR3aa: CASSLFWDRGRQPQHF; CDR3nt: TGCGCCAGCAGCCTCTTTTGGGACAGGGGGCGTCAGCCCCAGCATTTT
v_gene: TRBV19; len: 17; abundance: NA; j_gene: TRBJ1-2; d_gene: NA; CDR3aa: CASSIFTRARTTEGYTF; CDR3nt: TGTGCCAGTAGTATATTTACTCGAGCCCGGACTACGGAGGGCTACACCTTC
v_gene: TRBV7-9; len: 16; abundance: few; j_gene: TRBJ2-1; d_gene: TRBD2; CDR3aa: CSSSLRTSGSNNEQFF; CDR3nt: TGTTCCAGCAGCCTCAGGACTAGCGGGAGCAACAATGAGCAGTTCTTC
v_gene: TRBV18; len: 17; abundance: NA; j_gene: TRBJ2-4; d_gene: NA; CDR3aa: CASSTTTGEGAKNIQYF; CDR3nt: TGTGCCAGCTCAACCACGACAGGGGAGGGGGCCAAAAACATTCAGTACTTC
v_gene: TRBV11-2; len: 15; abundance: NA; j_gene: TRBJ1-2; d_gene: TRBD1; CDR3aa: CASSLDGTGWYGYTF; CDR3nt: TGTGCCAGCAGCTTAGATGGGACAGGGTGGTATGGCTACACCTTC
v_gene: TRBV29-1; len: 18; abundance: NA; j_gene: TRBJ2-1; d_gene: TRBD1; CDR3aa: CSVDVPGQGAGSYNEQFF; CDR3nt: TGCAGCGTTGACGTCCCGGGACAGGGGGCAGGTTCCTACAATGAGCAGTTCTTC
v_gene: TRBV29-1; len: 15; abundance: NA; j_gene: TRBJ2-7; d_gene: TRBD2; CDR3aa: CSVAGTSENSYEQYF; CDR3nt: TGCAGCGTCGCCGGGACTAGCGAAAACTCCTACGAGCAGTACTTC
v_gene: TRBV7-8; len: 14; abundance: NA; j_gene: TRBJ1-1; d_gene: NA; CDR3aa: CASSTPRGSTEAFF; CDR3nt: TGTGCCAGCAGCACCCCCAGGGGAAGCACTGAAGCTTTCTTT
v_gene: TRBV12-5; len: 13; abundance: NA; j_gene: TRBJ1-2; d_gene: NA; CDR3aa: CASGLNGNYGYTF; CDR3nt: TGTGCTAGTGGTTTGAACGGGAACTATGGCTACACCTTC
v_gene: TRBV7-9; len: 15; abundance: NA; j_gene: TRBJ2-7; d_gene: TRBD1; CDR3aa: CASSLTGGSSYEQYF; CDR3nt: TGTGCCAGCAGCCTTACAGGGGGGTCCTCCTACGAGCAGTACTTC